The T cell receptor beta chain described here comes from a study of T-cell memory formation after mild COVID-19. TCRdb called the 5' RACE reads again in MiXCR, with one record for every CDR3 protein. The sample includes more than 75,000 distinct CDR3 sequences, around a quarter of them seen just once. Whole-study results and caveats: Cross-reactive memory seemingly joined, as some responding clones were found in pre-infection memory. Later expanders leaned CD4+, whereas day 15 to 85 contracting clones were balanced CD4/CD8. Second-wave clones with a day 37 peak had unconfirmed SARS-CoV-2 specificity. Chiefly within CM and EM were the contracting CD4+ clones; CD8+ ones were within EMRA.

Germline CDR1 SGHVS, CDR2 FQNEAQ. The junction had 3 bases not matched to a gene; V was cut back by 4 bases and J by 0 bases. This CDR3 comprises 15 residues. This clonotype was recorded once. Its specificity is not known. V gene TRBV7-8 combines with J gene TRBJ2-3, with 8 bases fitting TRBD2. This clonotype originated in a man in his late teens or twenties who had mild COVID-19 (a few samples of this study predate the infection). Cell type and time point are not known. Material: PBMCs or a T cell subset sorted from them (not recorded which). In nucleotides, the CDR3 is TGTGCCAGCAGCTCGGGACTAGTTAGCACAGATACGCAGTATTTT. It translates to CASSSGLVSTDTQYF.